Listed below are T cell receptor beta chains from one sample, sequenced in a study of cytomegalovirus exposure and HLA in healthy donors. Some clones are missing from TCRdb's copy, which holds only in-frame ones; the method was immunoSEQ multiplex PCR. The profile shows about 67,000 clones, around 87% of them singletons. The source material was PBMCs. These receptors originate from a woman between 25 and 40 years old in good health and CMV-seropositive. Both conserved end residues are part of each CDR3. D genes are given only for firm matches. Where a row states a size, it is once, few, many or the class of an expanded clone; other rows omit it.

j_call cdr3_length v_call clone_size d_call cdr3_nt cdr3_aa
TRBJ1-1 14 TRBV27 NA NA TGTGCCAGCAGTTCTATTACAGGGCTCACTGAAGCTTTCTTT CASSSITGLTEAFF
TRBJ2-7 14 TRBV23-1 NA TRBD1 TGCGCCAGCGGAGTCAGACAGGGGTCCTACGAGCAGTACTTC CASGVRQGSYEQYF
TRBJ2-1 16 TRBV5-4 NA NA TGTGCCAGCAGCTTTAGGGACTTTCCGGGGGTCGGTGAGCAGTTCTTC CASSFRDFPGVGEQFF
TRBJ2-7 16 TRBV11-2 NA TRBD2 TGTGCCAGCAGCTTCCAGGGACTAGCGGGAGTTGACGAGCAGTACTTC CASSFQGLAGVDEQYF
TRBJ1-6 14 TRBV5-5 NA NA TGTGCCAGCAGCTTGGCAGTCTATAATTCACCCCTCCACTTT CASSLAVYNSPLHF
TRBJ2-6 18 TRBV7-6 NA TRBD1 TGTGCCAGCAGAAGGTTTGGGACAGGGCAGTCTGGGGCCAACGTCCTGACTTTC CASRRFGTGQSGANVLTF
TRBJ2-5 14 TRBV5-1 NA NA TGCGCCAGCAGCAACGACATCTCCCAAGAGACCCAGTACTTC CASSNDISQETQYF
TRBJ2-3 15 TRBV7-8 NA TRBD2 TGTGCCAGCAGGCCAGCGGGAGGGCCTACAGATACGCAGTATTTT CASRPAGGPTDTQYF
TRBJ2-3 15 TRBV2 NA TRBD1 TGTGCCAGCAGTGAGGGACAGGGGCGATGGGATACGCAGTATTTT CASSEGQGRWDTQYF
TRBJ2-3 16 TRBV13 NA TRBD2 TGTGCCAGCAGCCCGAGGGGCGGGAGGCATCAAGATACGCAGTATTTT CASSPRGGRHQDTQYF
TRBJ1-6 16 TRBV5-1 once TRBD1 TGCGCCAGCAGCTTGGGGACAGGGATGGGTAATTCACCCCTCCACTTT CASSLGTGMGNSPLHF
TRBJ2-1 15 TRBV18 NA TRBD1 TGTGCCAGCTCACCACCGGGACAGGCTCACAATGAGCAGTTCTTC CASSPPGQAHNEQFF
TRBJ1-2 12 TRBV29-1 NA NA TGCAGCGCTGAGGGGCAGGGGCTTGGCTACACCTTC CSAEGQGLGYTF
TRBJ1-5 15 TRBV5-1 NA TRBD1 TGCGCCAGCAGCTTGATGGGACAGGGCGATCAGCCCCAGCATTTT CASSLMGQGDQPQHF
TRBJ2-4 16 TRBV7-2 NA NA TGTGCCAGCAGCCCGGGCGGGGCCATAGCCAAAAACATTCAGTACTTC CASSPGGAIAKNIQYF
TRBJ1-3 18 TRBV4-2 NA TRBD1 TGTGCCAGCAGCCAAGCCCCCGGGACAGGGATCTCTGGAAACACCATATATTTT CASSQAPGTGISGNTIYF
TRBJ2-5 22 TRBV21-1 NA NA TGTGCCAGCAGCAACCGCTCACGGGGAACAGGGGTGATGGCGGGAGGCGAAGAGACCCAGTACTTC CASSNRSRGTGVMAGGEETQYF
TRBJ2-1 13 TRBV6-1 NA NA TGTGCCAGCAGCTTCCGGACTAAAGATGAGCAGTTCTTC CASSFRTKDEQFF
TRBJ1-1 15 TRBV5-1 NA TRBD1 TGCGCCAGCAGCCTCCTACAGGGGGTGAACACTGAAGCTTTCTTT CASSLLQGVNTEAFF
TRBJ2-7 15 TRBV5-1 NA TRBD2 TGCGCCAGCAGCCTAGCGGGAGGTATCAGGTACGAGCAGTACTTC CASSLAGGIRYEQYF
TRBJ2-7 15 TRBV18 NA NA TGTGCCAGCTCACCGAGTTGGGTGGGCATAGAGGAGCAGTACTTC CASSPSWVGIEEQYF
TRBJ1-2 11 TRBV20-1 NA NA TGCAGTGCTGGTCAGGGCTATGGCTACACCTTC CSAGQGYGYTF
TRBJ2-7 15 TRBV27 NA NA TGTGCCAGCAGTTTAACCGGGGGAAGCTCCTACGAGCAGTACTTC CASSLTGGSSYEQYF
TRBJ2-5 13 TRBV11-2 NA NA TGTGCCAGCAGCCAAGGGGTCGGAGAGACCCAGTACTTC CASSQGVGETQYF
TRBJ2-5 16 TRBV4-1 NA TRBD2 TGCGCCAGCAGCCCAGTTGGAGCGGGAAAGAGAGAGACCCAGTACTTC CASSPVGAGKRETQYF
TRBJ2-1 13 TRBV7-7 NA NA TGTGCCAGCAGCGTCGACGGGTACAATGAGCAGTTCTTC CASSVDGYNEQFF
TRBJ2-7 14 TRBV6-1 NA NA TGTGCCAGCAGTTGGAACATGGAGCGCTACGAGCAGTACTTC CASSWNMERYEQYF
TRBJ2-5 18 TRBV11-2 NA TRBD2 TGTGCCAGCAGCTTGGTCAGGACTAGCGGGAGTACTGGAGAGACCCAGTACTTC CASSLVRTSGSTGETQYF
TRBJ1-3 14 TRBV5-1 NA NA TGCGCCAGCAGCTTGCAGGGCTCTGGAAACACCATATATTTT CASSLQGSGNTIYF
TRBJ2-5 14 TRBV6-5 NA TRBD1 TGTGCCAGCAGTACTTACAGGGGGCAAGAGACCCAGTACTTC CASSTYRGQETQYF
TRBJ2-3 16 TRBV9 NA NA TGTGCCAGCAGCGTAGTGAGGGAGACTAGCACAGATACGCAGTATTTT CASSVVRETSTDTQYF
TRBJ2-1 13 TRBV9 NA NA TGTGCCAGCAGCGAGGGGCTAGGGAATGAGCAGTTCTTC CASSEGLGNEQFF
TRBJ2-5 15 TRBV2 NA TRBD2 TGTGCCAGCATTACTAGCGGGAGATCAATGGAGACCCAGTACTTC CASITSGRSMETQYF
TRBJ2-2 20 TRBV19 once TRBD2 TGTGCCAGTACCCACGCAGGGGGACTAGCGGGAGGGCCAATCACCGGGGAGCTGTTTTTT CASTHAGGLAGGPITGELFF
TRBJ2-1 14 TRBV18 NA TRBD2 TGTGCCAGCCACGGGGGGAACTCCTACAATGAGCAGTTCTTC CASHGGNSYNEQFF
TRBJ2-7 17 TRBV7-9 NA NA TGTGCCAGCAGCCCACAGGGGCGGGGACTTAACTCCTACGAGCAGTACTTC CASSPQGRGLNSYEQYF
TRBJ1-2 16 TRBV21-1 NA NA TGTGCCACCACGTTTTTGAGGACAGGGGGCTACTATGGCTACACCTTC CATTFLRTGGYYGYTF
TRBJ2-7 16 TRBV5-5 NA TRBD2 TGTGCCAGCAGCTTGTTCGGGTTGGGCGGGAGCTACGAGCAGTACTTC CASSLFGLGGSYEQYF
TRBJ1-4 16 TRBV19 NA TRBD1 TGTGCCAGTAGTTTCGGGACAGACCCGGGGCGTGAAAAACTGTTTTTT CASSFGTDPGREKLFF
TRBJ1-1 13 TRBV18 NA NA TGTGCCAGCTCACCAGGAGGGAACACTGAAGCTTTCTTT CASSPGGNTEAFF
TRBJ2-5 12 TRBV10-2 once NA TGCGCCAGCAGGGCAGGGCAAGAGACCCAGTACTTC CASRAGQETQYF
TRBJ1-5 13 TRBV28 NA TRBD1 TGTGCCAGCATAGCCCCCCCGGCGGGACAGGTTCATTTT CASIAPPAGQVHF
TRBJ2-2 15 TRBV7-6 NA NA TGTGCCAGCAGCTTACTGGGCGGGGTTACCGGGGAGCTGTTTTTT CASSLLGGVTGELFF
TRBJ2-1 16 TRBV5-1 NA TRBD2 TGCGCCAGCAGCTTGGGGTTAGCGGGGGCTTACAATGAGCAGTTCTTC CASSLGLAGAYNEQFF
TRBJ2-7 15 TRBV6-5 NA NA TGTGCCAGCAGGGCTCTTCTGCGGTTAACCTACGAGCAGTACTTC CASRALLRLTYEQYF
TRBJ2-1 15 TRBV30 NA TRBD2 TGTGCCTGGAGTCCGGGACTAGCGGTTGGGAATGAGCAGTTCTTC CAWSPGLAVGNEQFF
TRBJ2-1 19 TRBV9 NA TRBD2 TGTGCCAGCAGCTCCCCATCAAGCCCGACTAGCGGGACTTACAATGAGCAGTTCTTC CASSSPSSPTSGTYNEQFF
TRBJ2-5 14 TRBV15 NA NA TGTGCCACCAGCAGAGAATACGCCCGGGAGACCCAGTACTTC CATSREYARETQYF
TRBJ1-1 12 TRBV5-1 NA NA TGCGCCAGTCGGGGGGTCGGAACTGAAGCTTTCTTT CASRGVGTEAFF
TRBJ1-1 14 TRBV28 NA TRBD1 TGTGCCAGCAGCCAGCAGGGGGCGCGGACTGAAGCTTTCTTT CASSQQGARTEAFF
TRBJ2-3 17 TRBV7-9 NA TRBD2 TGTGCCAGCAGCTTGGGTAGCGCGGGAGGGAGGACAGATACGCAGTATTTT CASSLGSAGGRTDTQYF
TRBJ1-1 13 TRBV6-1 once TRBD1 TGTGCCAGCAGTGAAGAGGGCAGGGGGAAAGCTTTCTTT CASSEEGRGKAFF
TRBJ2-5 14 TRBV2 few NA TGTGCCAGCAGTGAAGCTCGGACAGAAGAGACCCAGTACTTC CASSEARTEETQYF
TRBJ1-2 14 TRBV5-4 NA TRBD1 TGTGCCAGCAGCAACTACCGGGACAGGGCTGGCTACACCTTC CASSNYRDRAGYTF
TRBJ2-5 18 TRBV5-1 once TRBD2 TGCGCCAGCAGCTTGGCACTAGCGGGAGGCTCGTGGCAAGAGACCCAGTACTTC CASSLALAGGSWQETQYF